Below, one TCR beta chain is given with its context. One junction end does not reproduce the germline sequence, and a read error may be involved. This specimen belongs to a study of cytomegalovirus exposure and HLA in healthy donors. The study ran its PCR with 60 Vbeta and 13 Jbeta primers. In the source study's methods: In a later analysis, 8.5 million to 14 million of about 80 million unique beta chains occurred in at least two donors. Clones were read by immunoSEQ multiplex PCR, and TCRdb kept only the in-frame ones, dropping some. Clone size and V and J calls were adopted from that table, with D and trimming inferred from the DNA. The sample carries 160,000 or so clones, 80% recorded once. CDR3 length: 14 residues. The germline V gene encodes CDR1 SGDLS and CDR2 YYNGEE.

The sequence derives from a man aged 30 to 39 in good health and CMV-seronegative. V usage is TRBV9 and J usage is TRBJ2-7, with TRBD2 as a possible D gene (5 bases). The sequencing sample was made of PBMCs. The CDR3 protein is CASSVAGSSYGQYF. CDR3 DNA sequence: TGTGCCAGCAGCGTAGCTGGGAGCTCCTACGGGCAGTACTTC.